This T cell receptor beta chain was captured in a study of cytotoxic CD8 clonotypes in ibrutinib-treated CLL. Study context: Samples averaged approximately 250,000 productive templates and 94,082 productive rearrangements. Study observations and caveats: With treatment, public clonotypes, which were uncommon, either contracted or remained stable.

Sequencing used immunoSEQ multiplex PCR; TCRdb keeps in-frame clones, though not all of them. The sample holds about 200,000 clones; about three quarters are singletons and the top ten take about 6.4%. The CDR3 is 14 amino acids. Trimming left V 5 bases short and J 0 bases short, with 10 bases between. Germline loops: CDR1 MNHEY, CDR2 SVGAGI. To note about this clone: Its antigen is unknown.

The material sequenced was PBMCs, taken after 12 months of ibrutinib treatment. The chain joins TRBV6-5 to TRBJ1-1, with a tentative D call TRBD1 (6 bases). This clonotype was sampled from a human donor with chronic lymphocytic leukemia. This CDR3 is CASSPRTVNTEAFF. The CDR3 coding sequence is TGTGCCAGCAGTCCACGGACAGTGAACACTGAAGCTTTCTTT.